Presented here are 16 T cell receptor beta chains from one specimen sequenced in a study of blood T cell repertoires in COVID-19. Measured with immunoSEQ multiplex PCR; TCRdb has only the in-frame clones, and not every one. Of roughly 240,000 clones detected, about 85% appear once; the ten largest clones hold about 3.6%. Material for sequencing was peripheral blood. The receptor source for this set is a man younger than 35 with active or convalescent COVID-19.

The chain recombines TRBV28 with TRBJ1-2, with TRBD1 as a possible D gene (6 bases). Trimming removed 5 bases at V and 6 bases at J, with 10 bases between. CDR1 is MDHEN, CDR2 SYDVKM, per germline. There are 12 residues in the CDR3. CDR3 sequence: CASSPYRDGYTF. CDR3 nucleotides: TGTGCCAGCAGTCCGTACAGGGATGGCTACACCTTC.

This clone turned up a few times. The CDR3 loop is CASSRGQGAGNEQYF. The DNA for the CDR3 is TGTGCCAGCAGCAGGGGACAGGGGGCTGGCAACGAGCAGTACTTC. The chain carries TRBV7-3 and TRBJ2-7; the match to TRBD1 covers 12 bases. The CDR3 totals 15 residues. With V trimmed by 5 bases and J by 5 bases, 7 bases remained unmatched. Germline lookup yields CDR1 SGHTA and CDR2 FQGTGA.

The V and J genes are TRBV19 and TRBJ1-1; 8 positions agree with TRBD1. Germline V gene data show CDR1 as LNHDA and CDR2 as SQIVND (reference sequence). The CDR3 has 16 amino acids. J gave up 5 bases and V 4 bases, and 12 bases lay outside the gene matches. The CDR3 sequence is CASSNPRQGAGTEAFF. The CDR3 DNA reads as TGTGCCAGTAGTAACCCTCGGCAGGGGGCGGGAACTGAAGCTTTCTTT.

This clone was picked up one time. The CDR3 nucleotides read TGTGCCACCAGTGATGCCGGGACAGCGGCGCCCTACGAGCAGTACTTC. This sequence encodes CATSDAGTAAPYEQYF. The chain is built from TRBV24-1 and TRBJ2-7; the match to TRBD1 covers 7 bases. Unmatched junction bases numbered 9, after V lost 3 bases and J lost 2 bases. Germline V CDR1 and CDR2: KGHDR, SFDVKD. The CDR3 sequence is 16 residues long.

The rearrangement uses TRBV5-1 and TRBJ2-7; 9 bases are shared with TRBD1. J gave up 5 bases and V 4 bases, and 10 bases lay outside the gene matches. Germline V lookup: CDR1 SGHRS, CDR2 YFSETQ. The CDR3 runs to 15 residues. CDR3 nucleotides: TGCGCCAGCAGCCCGGGGACAGGGTGGGCTAACGAGCAGTACTTC. It codes for CASSPGTGWANEQYF.

This clone was observed once. V gene TRBV10-3 combines with J gene TRBJ2-1; 10 nucleotides line up with TRBD2. Germline V gene data show CDR1 as ENHRY and CDR2 as SYGVKD. J lost 7 bases, V lost 7 bases, and 7 bases had no gene match. CDR3 length equals 14 residues. The CDR3 loop is CAIKSGGAGNEQFF. CDR3 sequence (DNA): TGTGCCATCAAAAGCGGGGGGGCCGGTAATGAGCAGTTCTTC.

The chain is built from TRBV6-1 and TRBJ1-6; 10 nucleotides align to TRBD1. Germline V CDR1 and CDR2: MNHNS, SASEGT. The CDR3 covers 17 residues. V shed 4 bases and J 4 bases; nucleotides not matched to a gene: 7. CDR3 sequence (DNA): TGTGCCAGCAGTGGGGGGACAGGGGAATTATATAATTCACCCCTCCACTTT. Its translation is CASSGGTGELYNSPLHF.

The chain recombines TRBV4-2 with TRBJ2-1; 7 nucleotides match TRBD2. The J segment lost 7 bases and the V segment lost 4 bases, leaving 10 bases of the junction unmatched. Germline V CDR1 and CDR2: LGHNA, YNFKEQ. CDR3 length equals 15 residues. CDR3 DNA sequence: TGTGCCAGCAGCCCACGGGGGGAGTTGCAAAATGAGCAGTTCTTC. It yields the protein CASSPRGELQNEQFF.

The CDR3 sequence is CASSHPGLGNTGELFF. Here the CDR3 DNA reads TGTGCCAGCAGCCACCCGGGACTCGGAAACACCGGGGAGCTGTTTTTT. This chain joins TRBV4-2 and TRBJ2-2; TRBD2 is a possible D gene (6 bases). V lost 3 bases, J lost 2 bases, and 13 bases lay in between. Germline V gene sequence: CDR1 LGHNA, CDR2 YNFKEQ. The CDR3 runs to 16 residues.

This chain joins TRBV7-9 and TRBJ1-3, with 7 bases lining up with TRBD1. Trimming removed 5 bases from V and 7 bases from J; junction bases left unmatched: 14. The V gene's germline CDR1 is SEHNR and CDR2 FQNEAQ (reference sequence). CDR3 length equals 16 residues. The CDR3 bases are TGTGCCAGCAGCCTCACTAGGGGACAGTCTACCAACACCATATATTTT. This encodes CASSLTRGQSTNTIYF.

This clone was recorded only once. This rearrangement joins TRBV7-6 to TRBJ2-1; 10 bases fit TRBD2. Germline V CDR1 and CDR2: SGHVS, FNYEAQ. J was trimmed by 6 bases and V by 1 base; bases with no gene match: 15. The CDR3 covers 19 residues. CDR3 sequence reads: CASSLGWLAGVKRPNEQFF. In nucleotides, the CDR3 is TGTGCCAGCAGCTTAGGGTGGCTAGCGGGAGTTAAACGACCCAATGAGCAGTTCTTC.

The V and J genes are TRBV19 and TRBJ2-7; tentatively, D is TRBD2 (7 bases). The CDR3 has 15 amino acids. Trimming cost V 5 bases and J 7 bases, with 21 bases left between them. From germline, CDR1 is LNHDA and CDR2 SQIVND (reference sequence). CDR3 sequence (DNA): TGTGCCAGTAGTGGACTACAGGGAGGGCGTAGGGAGCAGTACTTC. Amino acids: CASSGLQGGRREQYF.

The chain is built from TRBV29-1 and TRBJ2-3; 9 nucleotides match TRBD2. Germline trimming cut 7 bases from V and 5 bases from J; bases unmatched to any gene: 13. Germline V gene lookup returns CDR1 SQVTM and CDR2 ANQGSEA. This CDR3 is built from 15 residues. The CDR3 is CSAQRTSEVRDTQYF. CDR3 DNA sequence: TGCAGCGCGCAGAGGACTAGCGAGGTTCGAGATACGCAGTATTTT.

This chain links TRBV4-2 with TRBJ2-7, with 8 bases identical to TRBD2. Looked up from germline, CDR1 is LGHNA and CDR2 is YNFKEQ. This CDR3 has 14 amino acids. With 1 base clipped from V and 4 bases from J, the junction kept 3 bases outside the gene matches. The CDR3 nucleotides are TGTGCCAGCAGCCAAGGAGCGGGAGATTACGAGCAGTACTTC. Its translation: CASSQGAGDYEQYF.

The chain employs TRBV10-3 and TRBJ1-4; no firm D call. From germline, CDR1 is ENHRY and CDR2 SYGVKD. The CDR3 has 14 amino acids. Trimming stripped 5 bases from V and 0 bases from J, with 7 bases between. CDR3 coding DNA: TGTGCCATCAGTTCCGGGACAACTAATGAAAAACTGTTTTTT. As protein: CAISSGTTNEKLFF.

This chain uses TRBV5-1 with TRBJ2-7, with D perhaps TRBD2 (5 bases). The germline CDR1 and CDR2 sequences are SGHRS and YFSETQ. This CDR3 has 14 residues. Trimming shortened V by 6 bases and J by 3 bases, and 16 bases separated the two germline ends. As DNA, the CDR3 is TGCGCCAGCACTCCGCGCGGGTCCAGCTACGAGCAGTACTTC. Translating it yields CASTPRGSSYEQYF.